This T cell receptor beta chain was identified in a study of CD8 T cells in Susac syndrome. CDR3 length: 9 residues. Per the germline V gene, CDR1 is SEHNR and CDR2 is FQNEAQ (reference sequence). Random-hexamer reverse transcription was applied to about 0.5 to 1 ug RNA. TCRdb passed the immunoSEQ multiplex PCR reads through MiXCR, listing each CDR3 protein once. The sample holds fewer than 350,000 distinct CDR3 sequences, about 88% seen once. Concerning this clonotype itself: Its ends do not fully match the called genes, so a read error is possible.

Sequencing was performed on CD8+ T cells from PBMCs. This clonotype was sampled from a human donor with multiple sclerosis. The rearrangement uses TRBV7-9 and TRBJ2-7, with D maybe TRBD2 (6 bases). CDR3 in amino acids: CASSVKRVF. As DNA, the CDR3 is TGTGCCAGCAGCGTAAAGCGGGTTTTC.